This T cell receptor (beta chain) was found in a study of blood T cells in healthy people across ages. Primers used in a second PCR of about 7 to 12 cycles were a sample-barcoded 5' primer and a J-beta primer mix. TCRdb re-called the 5' RACE reads with MiXCR, one entry per CDR3 protein. Of 1.5 million to 2 million distinct CDR3 sequences listed, around half are singletons. This CDR3 contains 13 residues. Trimming took 6 bases from V and 6 from J; bases not matched to a gene: 8. Germline CDR1 and CDR2: SGHAT and FQDESV (reference sequence). This clonotype was sampled from a woman aged 40 to 49 in good health. V and J are TRBV11-1 and TRBJ2-7; 7 bases line up with TRBD1. The sample consisted of blood. CDR3 residues: CASSSVGQTEQYF. CDR3 DNA sequence: TGTGCCAGCAGTTCGGTGGGACAGACCGAGCAGTACTTC. The whole variable domain, remainder taken from reference TRBV11-1 and TRBJ2-7, is EAEVAQSPRYKITEKSQAVAFWCDPISGHATLYWYRQILGQGPELLVQFQDESVVDDSQLPKDRFSAERLKGVDSTLKIQPAELGDSAMYLCASSSVGQTEQYFGPGTRLTVT.